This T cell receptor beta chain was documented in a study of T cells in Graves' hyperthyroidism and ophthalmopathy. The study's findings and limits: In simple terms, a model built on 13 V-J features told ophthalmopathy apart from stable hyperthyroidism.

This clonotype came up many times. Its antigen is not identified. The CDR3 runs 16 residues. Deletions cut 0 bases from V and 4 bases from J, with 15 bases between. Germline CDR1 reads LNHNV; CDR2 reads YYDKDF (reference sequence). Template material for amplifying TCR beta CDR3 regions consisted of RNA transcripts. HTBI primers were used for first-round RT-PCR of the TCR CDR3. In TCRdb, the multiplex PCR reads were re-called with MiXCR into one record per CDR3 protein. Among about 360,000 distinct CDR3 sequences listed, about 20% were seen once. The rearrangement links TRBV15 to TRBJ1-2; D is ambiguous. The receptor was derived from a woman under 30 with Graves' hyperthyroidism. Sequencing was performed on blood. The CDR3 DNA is TGTGCCACCAGCAGAGATAAGGCCGGCAACCTCTATGGCTACACCTTC. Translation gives CATSRDKAGNLYGYTF.